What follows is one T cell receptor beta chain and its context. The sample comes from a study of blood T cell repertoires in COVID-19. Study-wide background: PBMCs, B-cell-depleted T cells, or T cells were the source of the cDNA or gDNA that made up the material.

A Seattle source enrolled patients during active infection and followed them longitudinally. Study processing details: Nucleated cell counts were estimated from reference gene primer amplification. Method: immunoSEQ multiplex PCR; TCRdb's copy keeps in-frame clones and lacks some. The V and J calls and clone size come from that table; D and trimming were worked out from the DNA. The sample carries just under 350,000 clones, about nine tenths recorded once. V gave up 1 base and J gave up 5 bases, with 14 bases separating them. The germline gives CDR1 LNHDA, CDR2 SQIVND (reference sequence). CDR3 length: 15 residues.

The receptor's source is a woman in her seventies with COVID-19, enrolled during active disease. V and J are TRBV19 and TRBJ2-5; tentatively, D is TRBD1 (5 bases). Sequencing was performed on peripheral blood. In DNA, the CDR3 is TGTGCCAGTAGTATAGCAGGGCAAGGCGTGGAGACCCAGTACTTC. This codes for CASSIAGQGVETQYF.